This paragraph reports one T cell receptor beta chain. Germline V CDR1 and CDR2: MNHEY, SVGAGI. There are 14 residues in the CDR3. Trimming removed 10 bases at V and 2 bases at J, with 15 bases between. Researchers sorted participants into cohorts using their self-reported clinical history. Participants classified as exposed had met a COVID-19 case within 2 weeks before study entry. This sample is part of a study of blood T cell repertoires in COVID-19. As for the study in general: PBMCs, B-cell-depleted T cells, or T cells were the source of the cDNA or gDNA that made up the material.

The authors' processing: Reference gene primer amplification yielded estimated nucleated cell counts. The protocol was immunoSEQ multiplex PCR, while the TCRdb copy is restricted to in-frame clones and leaves out a portion. V, J and clone size were drawn from that table, and D and trimming were deduced from the DNA. The table lists under 250,000 clones, 83% of them singletons, with roughly 4.8% in the top ten. Material: PBMCs or T cells enriched from blood (not recorded which). The sequence was collected from a woman in her forties or fifties who had been exposed to COVID-19. The chain uses TRBV6-5 and TRBJ1-3; D possibly corresponds to TRBD1 (5 bases). In nucleotides, the CDR3 is TGTGCCACCCGTAGGGGTATGGCTGGAAACACCATATATTTT. It yields the protein CATRRGMAGNTIYF.